The rows below give T cell receptor beta chains drawn from one sample of a study of early T cells in non-severe SARS-CoV-2 infection. TCRdb reprocessed the 5' RACE reads via MiXCR and lists one record per CDR3 protein. The data show about 83,000 distinct CDR3 sequences, about an eighth seen once. The source material was whole blood. The receptors originated from an adult who was a healthcare worker with PCR-confirmed SARS-CoV-2 infection or an uninfected control (not recorded which). Each CDR3 is given with its conserved first and last residue. The D gene is left open where the match is weak. Clone sizes are given selectively: once, few, many, or a class where the clone is expanded.

v_call	j_call	cdr3_length	d_call	clone_size	cdr3_nt	cdr3_aa
TRBV3-1	TRBJ1-2	17	TRBD1	.	TGTGCCAGCAGCCCTTCGGGACAGGGGTCGATCTCTTATGGCTACACCTTC	CASSPSGQGSISYGYTF
TRBV10-1	TRBJ2-7	14	.	many	TGCGCCAGCAGCGAGGGGGGAAGCTCCTACGAGCAGTACTTC	CASSEGGSSYEQYF
TRBV20-1	TRBJ2-1	14	.	.	TGCAGTGCAATAGGACGGAGCATACCCGGGGCGCAGTTCTTC	CSAIGRSIPGAQFF
TRBV6-4	TRBJ2-2	14	.	many	TGTGCCAGCAGTGTCGGTGGTGGCACCGGGGAGCTGTTTTTT	CASSVGGGTGELFF
TRBV30	TRBJ2-7	12	TRBD2	many	TGTGCCTGGAGTGTGGGAGGGGATGAGCAGTACTTC	CAWSVGGDEQYF
TRBV28	TRBJ2-1	12	.	.	TGTGCCAGCAGTTTAGGGGGGTGGAAGCAGTTCTTC	CASSLGGWKQFF
TRBV27	TRBJ1-2	14	TRBD1	many	TGTGCCAGCAAACTGATAGGACAGGGAGGGGGCTACACCTTC	CASKLIGQGGGYTF
TRBV29-1	TRBJ1-1	13	.	.	TGCAGTATACGACAGGTTATGAACACTGAAGCTTTCTTT	CSIRQVMNTEAFF
TRBV7-8	TRBJ1-1	15	.	many	TGTGCCAGCAGCCCTAGCCGGGGCGCGGGCACTGAAGCTTTCTTT	CASSPSRGAGTEAFF
TRBV29-1	TRBJ1-2	13	TRBD1	few	TGCAGCGTGGAAGACAGGGGGGACTATGGCTACACCTTC	CSVEDRGDYGYTF
TRBV20-1	TRBJ2-3	18	TRBD1	.	TGCAGTGCCGAGTCCGGGACAGGCACACACTCTAGCACAGATACGCAGTATTTT	CSAESGTGTHSSTDTQYF